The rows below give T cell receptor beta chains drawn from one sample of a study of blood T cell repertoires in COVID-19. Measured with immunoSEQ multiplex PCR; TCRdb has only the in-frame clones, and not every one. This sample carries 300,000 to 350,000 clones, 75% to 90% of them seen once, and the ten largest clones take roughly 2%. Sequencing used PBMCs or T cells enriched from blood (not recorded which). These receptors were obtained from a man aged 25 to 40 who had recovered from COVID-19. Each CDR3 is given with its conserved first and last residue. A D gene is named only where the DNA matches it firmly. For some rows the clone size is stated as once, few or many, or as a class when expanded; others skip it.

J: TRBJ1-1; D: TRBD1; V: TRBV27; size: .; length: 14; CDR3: CAARQGTWVGEAFF; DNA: TGTGCCGCCCGACAGGGAACTTGGGTAGGTGAAGCTTTCTTT
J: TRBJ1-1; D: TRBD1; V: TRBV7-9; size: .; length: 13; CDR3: CASSFPGGTEAFF; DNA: TGTGCCAGCAGCTTCCCAGGGGGGACTGAAGCTTTCTTT
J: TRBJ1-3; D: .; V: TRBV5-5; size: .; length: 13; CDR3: CASSLSPGNTIYF; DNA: TGTGCCAGCAGCCTGAGTCCGGGGAACACCATATATTTT
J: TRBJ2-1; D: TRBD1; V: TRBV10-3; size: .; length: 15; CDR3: CATKTPDRGYNEQFF; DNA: TGTGCCACGAAAACCCCGGACAGGGGGTACAATGAGCAGTTCTTC
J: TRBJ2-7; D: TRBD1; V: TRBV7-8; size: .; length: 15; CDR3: CASSLTTGTAYEQYF; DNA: TGTGCCAGCAGCTTAACAACCGGGACAGCCTACGAGCAGTACTTC
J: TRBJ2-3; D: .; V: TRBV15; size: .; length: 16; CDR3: CATSSLLASSTDTQYF; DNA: TGTGCCACCAGCAGTCTCCTAGCAAGTAGCACAGATACGCAGTATTTT
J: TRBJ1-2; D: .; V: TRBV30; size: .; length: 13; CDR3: CAWSIRGGYGYTF; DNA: TGTGCCTGGAGTATAAGAGGAGGCTATGGCTACACCTTC
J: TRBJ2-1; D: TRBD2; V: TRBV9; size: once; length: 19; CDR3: CASSTGLAGGPYKFREQFF; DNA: TGTGCCAGCAGCACGGGACTAGCGGGGGGGCCTTACAAATTCCGTGAGCAGTTCTTC
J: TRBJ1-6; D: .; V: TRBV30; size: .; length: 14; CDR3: CAWTPGLYNSPLHF; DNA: TGTGCCTGGACCCCGGGGTTGTATAATTCACCCCTCCACTTT
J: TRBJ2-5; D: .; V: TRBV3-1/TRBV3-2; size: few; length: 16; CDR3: CASSHASPGRLETQYF; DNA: TGTGCCAGCAGCCACGCATCTCCGGGGAGGTTAGAGACCCAGTACTTC
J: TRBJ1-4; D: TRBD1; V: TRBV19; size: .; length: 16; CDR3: CASSIRQGKSIEKLFF; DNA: TGTGCCAGTAGTATCCGACAGGGGAAGAGTATTGAAAAACTGTTTTTT
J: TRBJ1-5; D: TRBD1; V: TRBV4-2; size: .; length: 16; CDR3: CASSNKPGQGDQPQHF; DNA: TGTGCCAGCAGCAATAAACCGGGACAGGGGGATCAGCCCCAGCATTTT
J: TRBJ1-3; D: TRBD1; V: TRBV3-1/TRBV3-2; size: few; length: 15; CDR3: CASSQEGTAGNTIYF; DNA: TGTGCCAGCAGCCAAGAAGGGACAGCGGGAAACACCATATATTTT
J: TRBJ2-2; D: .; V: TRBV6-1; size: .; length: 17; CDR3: CASSGKSLPPFTGELFF; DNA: TGTGCCAGCAGTGGAAAGAGCCTACCACCATTCACCGGGGAGCTGTTTTTT
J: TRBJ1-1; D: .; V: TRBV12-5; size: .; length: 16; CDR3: CASGLWLSRSNTEAFF; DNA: TGTGCTAGTGGTTTATGGCTTTCACGTTCGAACACTGAAGCTTTCTTT
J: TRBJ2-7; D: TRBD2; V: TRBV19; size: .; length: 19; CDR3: CASSHERERGGSELYEQYF; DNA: TGTGCCAGTAGTCACGAGAGAGAGCGGGGGGGCTCAGAACTTTACGAGCAGTACTTC
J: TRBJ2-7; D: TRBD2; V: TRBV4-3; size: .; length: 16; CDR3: CASSPEPTSGAYEQYF; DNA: TGCGCCAGCAGCCCAGAGCCGACTAGCGGGGCCTACGAGCAGTACTTC
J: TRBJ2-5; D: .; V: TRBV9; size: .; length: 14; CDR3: CASSVGGRQETQYF; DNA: TGTGCCAGCAGCGTAGGAGGGCGGCAAGAGACCCAGTACTTC
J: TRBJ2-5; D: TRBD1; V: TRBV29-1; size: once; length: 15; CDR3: CSVEEGIGTGETQYF; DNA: TGCAGCGTTGAAGAGGGGATAGGGACAGGGGAGACCCAGTACTTC
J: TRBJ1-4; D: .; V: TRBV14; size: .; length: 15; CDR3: CASSHLTGHDEKLFF; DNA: TGTGCCAGCAGCCACCTGACGGGACACGACGAAAAACTGTTTTTT
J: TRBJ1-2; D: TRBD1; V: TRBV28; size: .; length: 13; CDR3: CAIQTGGARGYTF; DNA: TGTGCCATCCAGACAGGGGGCGCGAGGGGCTACACCTTC
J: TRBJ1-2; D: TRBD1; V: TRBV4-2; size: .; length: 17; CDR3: CASSQGPGQGAFGGYTF; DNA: TGTGCCAGCAGCCAAGGGCCGGGACAGGGGGCTTTCGGCGGCTACACCTTC
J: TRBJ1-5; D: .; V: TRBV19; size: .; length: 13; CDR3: CASSEGSRQPQHF; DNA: TGTGCCAGTTCAGAGGGAAGTCGTCAGCCCCAGCATTTT
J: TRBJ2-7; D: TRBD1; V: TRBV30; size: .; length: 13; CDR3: CAWRDRGHYEQYF; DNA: TGTGCCTGGAGGGACAGGGGGCACTACGAGCAGTACTTC
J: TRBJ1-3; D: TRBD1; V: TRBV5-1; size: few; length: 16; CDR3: CASSPQGSGAGNTIYF; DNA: TGCGCCAGCAGCCCACAGGGGTCGGGAGCTGGAAACACCATATATTTT
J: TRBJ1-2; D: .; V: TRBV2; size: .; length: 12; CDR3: CASSSPQAGYTF; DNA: TGTGCCAGCAGCTCCCCCCAGGCCGGCTACACCTTC
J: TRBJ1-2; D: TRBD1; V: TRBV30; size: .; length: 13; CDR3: CAWRAGGGTGYTF; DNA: TGTGCCTGGAGAGCAGGGGGAGGCACTGGCTACACCTTC
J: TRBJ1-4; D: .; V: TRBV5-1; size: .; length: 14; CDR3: CASALGGSNEKLFF; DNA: TGCGCCAGCGCCCTCGGGGGATCAAATGAAAAACTGTTTTTT
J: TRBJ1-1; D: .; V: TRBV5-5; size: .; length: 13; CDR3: CASSLERNGEAFF; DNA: TGTGCCAGCAGCTTAGAGAGGAACGGTGAAGCTTTCTTT
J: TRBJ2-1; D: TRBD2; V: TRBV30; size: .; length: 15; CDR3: CAWRTSGDQYNEQFF; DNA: TGTGCCTGGAGGACTAGCGGGGACCAATACAATGAGCAGTTCTTC
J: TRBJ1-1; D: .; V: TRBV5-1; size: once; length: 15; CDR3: CASSTGPRGNTEAFF; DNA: TGCGCCAGCAGCACCGGGCCCCGGGGGAACACTGAAGCTTTCTTT
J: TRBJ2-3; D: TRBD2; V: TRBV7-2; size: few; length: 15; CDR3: CASSLAAGGLDTQYF; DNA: TGTGCCAGCAGCTTAGCGGCGGGAGGTTTAGATACGCAGTATTTT
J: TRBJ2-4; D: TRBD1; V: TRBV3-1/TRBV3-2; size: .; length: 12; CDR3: CASSPGQGFQYF; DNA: TGTGCCAGCAGCCCTGGACAGGGGTTTCAGTACTTC
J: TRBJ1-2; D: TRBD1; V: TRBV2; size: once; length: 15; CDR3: CASSPRGNSNYGYTF; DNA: TGTGCCAGCAGTCCCAGGGGGAACTCCAACTATGGCTACACCTTC
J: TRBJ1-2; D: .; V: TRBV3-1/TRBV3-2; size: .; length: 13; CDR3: CASSQEYLVGYTF; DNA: TGTGCCAGCAGCCAAGAATATCTTGTAGGCTACACCTTC
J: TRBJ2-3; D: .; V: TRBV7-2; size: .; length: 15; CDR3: CASSLGLRSTDTQYF; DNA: TGTGCCAGCAGCCTGGGACTCCGAAGCACAGATACGCAGTATTTT
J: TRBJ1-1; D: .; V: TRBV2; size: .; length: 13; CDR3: CASRTLTGTEAFF; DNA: TGTGCCAGCAGGACGTTAACGGGCACTGAAGCTTTCTTT
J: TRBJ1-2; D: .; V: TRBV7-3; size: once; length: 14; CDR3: CASSPDGGDYGYTF; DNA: TGTGCCAGCAGCCCCGATGGGGGGGACTATGGCTACACCTTC
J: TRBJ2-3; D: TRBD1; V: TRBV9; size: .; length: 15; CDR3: CASSVQGASTDTQYF; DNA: TGTGCCAGCAGCGTACAGGGGGCGTCCACAGATACGCAGTATTTT
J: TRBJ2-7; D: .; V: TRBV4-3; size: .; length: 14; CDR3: CASSPLGGPYEQYF; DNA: TGCGCCAGCAGCCCCCTTGGGGGCCCCTACGAGCAGTACTTC
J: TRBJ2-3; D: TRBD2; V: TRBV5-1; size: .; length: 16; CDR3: CASSLEAVAGRRTQYF; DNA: TGCGCCAGCAGCTTGGAAGCGGTAGCGGGGCGCCGTACGCAGTATTTT
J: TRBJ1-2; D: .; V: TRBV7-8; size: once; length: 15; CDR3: CASSAGLQNNYGYTF; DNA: TGTGCCAGCAGCGCGGGATTACAGAATAACTATGGCTACACCTTC
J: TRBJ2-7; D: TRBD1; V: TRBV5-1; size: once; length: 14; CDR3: CASSLRQGTYEQYF; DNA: TGCGCCAGCAGCCTGAGACAGGGTACCTACGAGCAGTACTTC
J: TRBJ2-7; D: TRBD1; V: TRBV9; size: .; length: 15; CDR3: CASSAGQGAPYEQYF; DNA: TGTGCCAGCAGCGCGGGACAGGGGGCCCCCTACGAGCAGTACTTC
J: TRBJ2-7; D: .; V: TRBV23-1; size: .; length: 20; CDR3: CASSQSATGPPTTSSYEQYF; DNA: TGCGCCAGCAGTCAATCGGCGACAGGACCACCTACGACTTCTTCCTACGAGCAGTACTTC
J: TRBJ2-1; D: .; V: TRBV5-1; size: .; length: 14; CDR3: CASSSTGHHNEQFF; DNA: TGCGCCAGCAGCTCCACGGGACACCACAATGAGCAGTTCTTC
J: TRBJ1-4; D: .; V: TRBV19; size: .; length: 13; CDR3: CASSWALNEKLFF; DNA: TGTGCCAGTAGTTGGGCCCTGAATGAAAAACTGTTTTTT
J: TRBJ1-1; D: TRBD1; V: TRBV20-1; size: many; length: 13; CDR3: CSASAGQVTEAFF; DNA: TGCAGTGCTAGTGCCGGACAGGTAACTGAAGCTTTCTTT
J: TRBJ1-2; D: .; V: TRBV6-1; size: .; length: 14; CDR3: CASSEDMGHYGYTF; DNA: TGTGCCAGCAGTGAGGACATGGGGCACTATGGCTACACCTTC
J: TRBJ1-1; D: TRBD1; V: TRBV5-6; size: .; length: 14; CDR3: CASARDRLRTEAFF; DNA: TGTGCCAGCGCACGGGACAGACTTAGAACTGAAGCTTTCTTT
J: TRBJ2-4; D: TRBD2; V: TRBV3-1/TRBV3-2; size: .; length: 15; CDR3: CASSQAGTSRNIQYF; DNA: TGTGCCAGCAGCCAAGCCGGGACTAGCAGAAACATTCAGTACTTC
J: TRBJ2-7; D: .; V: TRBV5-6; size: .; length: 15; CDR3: CASSFRGTNSYEQYF; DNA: TGTGCCAGCAGCTTCCGGGGAACAAACTCCTACGAGCAGTACTTC
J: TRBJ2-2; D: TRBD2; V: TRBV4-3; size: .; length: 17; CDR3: CASSQEFALAGTGELFF; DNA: TGCGCCAGCAGCCAAGAATTTGCGCTAGCGGGCACCGGGGAGCTGTTTTTT
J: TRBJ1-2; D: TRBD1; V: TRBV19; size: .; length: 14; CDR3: CASSTGTDSYGYTF; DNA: TGTGCCAGTAGTACCGGGACAGATTCCTATGGCTACACCTTC
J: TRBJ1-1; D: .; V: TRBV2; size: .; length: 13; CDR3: CASSVQGYTEAFF; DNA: TGTGCCAGCAGCGTACAGGGTTACACTGAAGCTTTCTTT